Only a few counts were recorded for the clone carrying this TCR beta chain. The data belong to a study of Ad26.COV2.S vaccination and SARS-CoV-2 variants. In the study overall: Ad26.COV2.S, an intramuscular injection, was given once or twice 56 days apart.

Libraries were prepared by immunoSEQ multiplex PCR; TCRdb keeps only in-frame clonotypes and omits some of them. The sample lists roughly 420,000 clones; 70% to 90% were seen once. The CDR3 length is 14 residues. V shed 5 bases and J shed 6 bases, with 16 bases lying between them. Germline lookup yields CDR1 MDHEN and CDR2 SYDVKM. Treatment specified: roughly 20 received Ad26.COV2.S at low or high dose, single or two shots; roughly five received placebo; per-sample allocation not given. All samples were drawn on day 63, counting from the first vaccine or placebo injection. The sequences come from peripheral blood, collected in a trial of Ad26.COV2.S vaccine versus placebo. This sequence was found in a person aged 18-60 years who received the Ad26.COV2.S COVID-19 vaccine or a placebo. The V call is TRBV28, the J call TRBJ1-1; the D gene is possibly TRBD1 (5 bases). CDR3: CASSTPSGNPEAFF. The DNA for the CDR3 is TGTGCCAGCAGTACACCATCAGGGAATCCTGAAGCTTTCTTT.